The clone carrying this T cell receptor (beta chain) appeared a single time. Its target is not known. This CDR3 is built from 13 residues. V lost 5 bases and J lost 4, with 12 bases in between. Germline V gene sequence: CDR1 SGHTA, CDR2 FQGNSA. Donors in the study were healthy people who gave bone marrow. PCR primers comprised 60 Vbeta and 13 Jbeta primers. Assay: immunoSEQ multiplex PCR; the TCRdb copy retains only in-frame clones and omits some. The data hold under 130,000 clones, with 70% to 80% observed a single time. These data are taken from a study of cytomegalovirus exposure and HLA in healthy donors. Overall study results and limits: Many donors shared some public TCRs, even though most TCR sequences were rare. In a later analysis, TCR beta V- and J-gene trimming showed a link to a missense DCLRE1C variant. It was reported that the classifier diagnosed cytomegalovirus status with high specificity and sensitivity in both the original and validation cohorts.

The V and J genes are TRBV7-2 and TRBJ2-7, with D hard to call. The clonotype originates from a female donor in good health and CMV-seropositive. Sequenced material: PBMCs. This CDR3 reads CASSLPTVYEQYF. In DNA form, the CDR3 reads TGTGCCAGCAGCCTACCGACTGTTTACGAGCAGTACTTC.